These T cell receptor beta chains were read from a single sample in a study of cytomegalovirus exposure and HLA in healthy donors. The data were produced by immunoSEQ multiplex PCR, yet TCRdb's version contains in-frame clones alone and is incomplete. The data contain more than 100,000 clones, around 65% of them seen just once; the ten biggest clones take up roughly 1.4%. Sample: PBMCs. All receptors derive from a man younger than 35 in good health and CMV-seronegative. Both conserved end residues are part of each CDR3. D genes are given only for firm matches. Only part of the rows carry a size: once, few, many, or a class if the clone is expanded.

clone_size: NA; cdr3_length: 15; j_call: TRBJ2-7; d_call: NA; v_call: TRBV5-6; cdr3_nt: TGTGCCAGCAGCTTTAGCCAGGGGAGCCGCCACGAGCAGTACTTC; cdr3_aa: CASSFSQGSRHEQYF
clone_size: NA; cdr3_length: 12; j_call: TRBJ2-7; d_call: TRBD1; v_call: TRBV7-9; cdr3_nt: TGTGCCACCGGGACAGCCCCGAACGAGCAGTACTTC; cdr3_aa: CATGTAPNEQYF
clone_size: NA; cdr3_length: 11; j_call: TRBJ2-3; d_call: NA; v_call: TRBV18; cdr3_nt: TGTGCCAGCTCACCATCGGATACGCAGTATTTT; cdr3_aa: CASSPSDTQYF
clone_size: NA; cdr3_length: 15; j_call: TRBJ2-1; d_call: TRBD2; v_call: TRBV9; cdr3_nt: TGTGCCAGCAGCGAAAGCGGGGTCTCCTACAATGAGCAGTTCTTC; cdr3_aa: CASSESGVSYNEQFF
clone_size: NA; cdr3_length: 15; j_call: TRBJ2-1; d_call: TRBD2; v_call: TRBV5-1; cdr3_nt: TGCGCCAGCAGCTACACTAGCGGGGGATACAATGAGCAGTTCTTC; cdr3_aa: CASSYTSGGYNEQFF
clone_size: NA; cdr3_length: 14; j_call: TRBJ2-5; d_call: NA; v_call: TRBV10-2; cdr3_nt: TGCGCCAGCAGTGAAATCTCGTCTCAAGAGACCCAGTACTTC; cdr3_aa: CASSEISSQETQYF
clone_size: few; cdr3_length: 14; j_call: TRBJ2-7; d_call: NA; v_call: TRBV7-8; cdr3_nt: TGTGCCAGCAGCGTACCCGGGACTCTCCACGAGCAGTACTTC; cdr3_aa: CASSVPGTLHEQYF
clone_size: once; cdr3_length: 19; j_call: TRBJ2-1; d_call: TRBD2; v_call: TRBV27; cdr3_nt: TGTGCCAGCAGTTCTAGTTCTCCCAGACTAGCGGGAGTGGTTAATGAGCAGTTCTTC; cdr3_aa: CASSSSSPRLAGVVNEQFF
clone_size: NA; cdr3_length: 14; j_call: TRBJ1-1; d_call: TRBD1; v_call: TRBV6-1; cdr3_nt: TGTGCCAGCAGTTTTGACAGGGTTTCGACTGAAGCTTTCTTT; cdr3_aa: CASSFDRVSTEAFF
clone_size: NA; cdr3_length: 12; j_call: TRBJ2-3; d_call: TRBD2; v_call: TRBV29-1; cdr3_nt: TGCAGCGGGGGAAAGCGGGGAGATACGCAGTATTTT; cdr3_aa: CSGGKRGDTQYF